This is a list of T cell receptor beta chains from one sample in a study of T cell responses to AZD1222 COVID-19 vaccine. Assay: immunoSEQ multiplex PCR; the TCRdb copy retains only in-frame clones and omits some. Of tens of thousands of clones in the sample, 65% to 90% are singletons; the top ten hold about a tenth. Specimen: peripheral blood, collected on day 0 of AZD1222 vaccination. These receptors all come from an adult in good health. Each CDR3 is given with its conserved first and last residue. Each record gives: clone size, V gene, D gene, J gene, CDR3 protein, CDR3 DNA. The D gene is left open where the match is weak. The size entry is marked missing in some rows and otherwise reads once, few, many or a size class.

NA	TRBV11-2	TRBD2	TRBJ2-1	CASSALGGGAVGEQFF	TGTGCCAGCAGCGCCTTAGGCGGGGGGGCCGTGGGAGAGCAGTTCTTC
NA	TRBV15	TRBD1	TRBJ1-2	CATSRDGFTGDGYTF	TGTGCCACCAGCAGAGATGGATTCACAGGGGATGGCTACACCTTC
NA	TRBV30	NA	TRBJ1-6	CAWSVEEYSPLHF	TGTGCCTGGAGTGTGGAGGAATATTCACCCCTCCACTTT
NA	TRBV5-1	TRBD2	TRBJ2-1	CASSLTSGGSYNEQFF	TGCGCCAGCAGCCTGACTAGCGGGGGCTCCTACAATGAGCAGTTCTTC
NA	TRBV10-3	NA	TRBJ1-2	CAISGTHNYGYTF	TGTGCCATCAGTGGGACACACAACTATGGCTACACCTTC
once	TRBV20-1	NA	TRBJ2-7	CSARASGEQYF	TGCAGTGCTAGGGCAAGTGGCGAGCAGTACTTC
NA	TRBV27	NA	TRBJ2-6	CASSGTESGANVLTF	TGTGCCAGTAGTGGGACGGAATCTGGGGCCAACGTCCTGACTTTC
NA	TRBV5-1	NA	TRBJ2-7	CASSLGGNYEQYF	TGCGCCAGCAGCTTGGGGGGGAACTACGAGCAGTACTTC
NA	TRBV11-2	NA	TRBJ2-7	CASSPRRRGGGYEQYF	TGTGCCAGCAGCCCTCGTCGCAGGGGAGGGGGCTACGAGCAGTACTTC
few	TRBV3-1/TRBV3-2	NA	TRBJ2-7	CASSLSGATGKGHEQYF	TGTGCCAGCAGCCTTAGCGGGGCGACAGGGAAAGGCCACGAGCAGTACTTC